These 19 T cell receptor beta chains originate from one sample sequenced in a study of blood T cell repertoires in COVID-19. Sequencing was performed with immunoSEQ multiplex PCR; in TCRdb, only in-frame clones are kept and a portion is missing. This table has some 180,000 clones, about 85% appearing once. Sequences were obtained from peripheral blood. These receptors all stem from a man between 60 and 75 years old with active or convalescent COVID-19.

This clone appeared once. The V gene is TRBV6-1, the J gene TRBJ1-3; D is ambiguous. Trimming removed 1 base at V and 4 bases at J, with 11 bases between. Per germline, CDR1 MNHNS and CDR2 SASEGT. The CDR3 contains 15 residues. The CDR3 nucleotides read TGTGCCAGCAGTGAAGTGGAGGGTTCCGGAAACACCATATATTTT. Amino acids: CASSEVEGSGNTIYF.

This clone appeared a single time. The rearrangement links TRBV6-1 to TRBJ1-2, with D unresolved. This CDR3 has 14 amino acids. CDR1 is MNHNS, CDR2 SASEGT, per germline. V dropped 6 bases and J dropped 1 base, with 12 bases sitting between them. The DNA for the CDR3 is TGTGCCAGCAGAGGCGGATCTCATAACTATGGCTACACCTTC. It codes for CASRGGSHNYGYTF.

This sequence joins TRBV30 and TRBJ1-5; 7 bases align to TRBD1. The J segment lost 0 bases and the V segment lost 1 base, leaving 3 bases of the junction unmatched. Germline CDR1 reads GTSNPN; CDR2 reads SVGIG (reference sequence). The CDR3 runs to 15 residues. The DNA of the CDR3 is TGTGCCTGGAGTGACAGGGGCTATAGCAATCAGCCCCAGCATTTT. It translates to CAWSDRGYSNQPQHF.

This chain connects TRBV9 to TRBJ1-6; 10 nucleotides match TRBD1. The CDR3 loop spans 14 amino acids. After removal of 3 bases from V and 11 bases from J, the junction contained 5 bases not matched to a gene. Germline values: CDR1 SGDLS, CDR2 YYNGEE. The CDR3 DNA reads as TGTGCCAGCAGCGCTGGACAGGGGGGGCCACCCCTCCACTTT. Amino acids: CASSAGQGGPPLHF. The variable domain in full, with the rest retrieved from reference TRBV9 and TRBJ1-6, is DSGVTQTPKHLITATGQRVTLRCSPRSGDLSVYWYQQSLDQGLQFLIQYYNGEERAKGNILERFSAQQFPDLHSELNLSSLELGDSALYFCASSAGQGGPPLHFGNGTRLTVT.

On this clone itself: This CDR3 is missing its conserved last phenylalanine or tryptophan, likely due to a read error. The DNA is omitted, as the CDR3 cannot be located on it reliably, and the CDR3 follows TCRdb's listing. The rearrangement uses TRBV10-1 and TRBJ1-4. Germline V gene sequence: CDR1 WNHNN, CDR2 SYGVQD (reference sequence). The CDR3 spans 11 amino acids, including both terminal residues. CDR3 sequence: CASSSGTFRRA.

This chain links TRBV15 with TRBJ2-7; possibly TRBD1 for D (6 bases). Trimming left V 1 base short and J 0 bases short, with 13 bases between. CDR1 and CDR2 (germline): LNHNV, YYDKDF (reference sequence). The CDR3 is 16 amino acids. CDR3 residues: CATSRAPTGNSYEQYF. The CDR3 coding sequence is TGTGCCACCAGCAGAGCTCCGACAGGAAACTCCTACGAGCAGTACTTC.

V usage is TRBV5-6 and J usage is TRBJ2-1; TRBD2 aligns across 14 bases. The CDR3 is made up of 16 amino acids. CDR1 SGHDT and CDR2 YYEEEE come from the germline V gene. V was pared by 0 bases and J by 9 bases, with 5 bases of the junction left unmatched. In DNA form, the CDR3 reads TGTGCCAGCAGCTTGGGACTAGCGGGGGGGCCGAGTGAGCAGTTCTTC. It encodes CASSLGLAGGPSEQFF. Combining the CDR3 with reference TRBV5-6 and TRBJ2-1 gives the whole variable domain DAGVTQSPTHLIKTRGQQVTLRCSPKSGHDTVSWYQQALGQGPQFIFQYYEEEERQRGNFPDRFSGHQFPNYSSELNVNALLLGDSALYLCASSLGLAGGPSEQFFGPGTRLTVL.

The rearrangement joins TRBV19 to TRBJ1-5; 8 bases agree with TRBD1. The CDR3 length is 14 residues. In germline, CDR1 is LNHDA, CDR2 SQIVND (reference sequence). Trimming at V came to 9 bases and at J to 7 bases, leaving 11 bases not matched to a gene. The CDR3 sequence is CASTDRVEWQPQHF. The DNA for the CDR3 is TGTGCCAGCACGGACAGGGTGGAGTGGCAGCCCCAGCATTTT. The complete variable domain, with remaining parts taken from reference TRBV19 and TRBJ1-5, reads DGGITQSPKYLFRKEGQNVTLSCEQNLNHDAMYWYRQDPGQGLRLIYYSQIVNDFQKGDIAEGYSVSREKKESFPLTVTSAQKNPTAFYLCASTDRVEWQPQHFGDGTRLSIL.

This chain uses TRBV11-2 with TRBJ2-1; D unresolved. From germline, CDR1 is SGHAT and CDR2 FQNNGV. The germline V and J ends were trimmed by 6 bases and 3 bases, with 9 bases remaining between them. CDR3 length equals 13 residues. The CDR3 nucleotides are TGTGCCAGCAGTTCGACGGGCTACAATGAGCAGTTCTTC. This encodes CASSSTGYNEQFF. The whole variable domain, filled in from reference TRBV11-2 and TRBJ2-1, reads EAGVAQSPRYKIIEKRQSVAFWCNPISGHATLYWYQQILGQGPKLLIQFQNNGVVDDSQLPKDRFSAERLKGVDSTLKIQPAKLEDSAVYLCASSSTGYNEQFFGPGTRLTVL.

This chain connects TRBV7-9 to TRBJ1-2; 7 bases match TRBD1. V was pared by 8 bases and J by 5 bases, with 11 bases of the junction left unmatched. Germline V gene sequence: CDR1 SEHNR, CDR2 FQNEAQ (reference sequence). CDR3 length equals 14 residues. CDR3 sequence: CASWGQSAGYGYTF. DNA for the CDR3: TGTGCCAGCTGGGGACAGAGCGCTGGGTATGGCTACACCTTC.

The rearrangement links TRBV6-5 to TRBJ2-7, with 12 bases fitting TRBD2. Germline lookup yields CDR1 MNHEY and CDR2 SVGAGI. With V trimmed by 3 bases and J by 1 base, 1 base remained unmatched. This CDR3 contains 15 residues. The DNA for the CDR3 is TGTGCCAGCAGTTATACTAGCGGGGGGTCCTACGAGCAGTACTTC. It codes for CASSYTSGGSYEQYF.

This rearrangement joins TRBV11-2 to TRBJ2-5; a weak D match, TRBD2 (5 bases). Trimming cost V 5 bases and J 5 bases, with 12 bases left between them. The germline CDR1 and CDR2 sequences are SGHAT and FQNNGV. The CDR3 has 13 residues. The CDR3 region has the DNA TGTGCCAGCAGCGCGGTGTGGGAGGAGACCCAGTACTTC. Protein sequence: CASSAVWEETQYF.

The chain is built from TRBV11-2 and TRBJ2-1; 8 positions match TRBD2. Trimming at V came to 5 bases and at J to 3 bases, leaving 6 bases not matched to a gene. Germline V lookup: CDR1 SGHAT, CDR2 FQNNGV. This CDR3 comprises 15 residues. In DNA, the CDR3 is TGTGCCAGCAGCGCGCGGGGGGATTTCTACAATGAGCAGTTCTTC. Translation gives CASSARGDFYNEQFF. The entire variable domain, with the rest obtained from reference TRBV11-2 and TRBJ2-1, is as follows: EAGVAQSPRYKIIEKRQSVAFWCNPISGHATLYWYQQILGQGPKLLIQFQNNGVVDDSQLPKDRFSAERLKGVDSTLKIQPAKLEDSAVYLCASSARGDFYNEQFFGPGTRLTVL.

This chain joins TRBV5-4 and TRBJ2-6, with D tentatively TRBD2 (5 bases). The CDR3 runs 15 residues. Trimming removed 4 bases from V and 6 bases from J, with 14 bases in between. Germline V CDR1 and CDR2: SGHNT, YYREEE (reference sequence). This CDR3 reads CASSRNREAANVLTF. The CDR3 DNA reads as TGTGCCAGCAGCCGTAACCGGGAAGCGGCCAACGTCCTGACTTTC.

This chain connects TRBV6-1 to TRBJ1-2; D possibly corresponds to TRBD1 (6 bases). The CDR3 loop spans 16 amino acids. Germline V gene data show CDR1 as MNHNS and CDR2 as SASEGT. V lost 4 bases to trimming and J lost 4 bases, with 19 bases between them. CDR3 region: CASSAGTSSTGYGYTF. The CDR3 DNA follows: TGTGCCAGCAGTGCGGGGACATCTTCTACGGGCTATGGCTACACCTTC.

The chain recombines TRBV29-1 with TRBJ1-2; D possibly corresponds to TRBD1 (6 bases). CDR1 is SQVTM and CDR2 is ANQGSEA in the germline V gene. The CDR3 runs to 14 residues. Between the trimmed V and J ends, which lost 6 bases and 4 bases, there was a span of 18 bases. For the CDR3, the DNA is TGCAGCGTCCCCGGGACACTCAGGGGCTATGGCTACACCTTC. Translation gives CSVPGTLRGYGYTF. The whole variable domain, remainder taken from reference TRBV29-1 and TRBJ1-2, is SAVISQKPSRDICQRGTSLTIQCQVDSQVTMMFWYRQQPGQSLTLIATANQGSEATYESGFVIDKFPISRPNLTFSTLTVSNMSPEDSSIYLCSVPGTLRGYGYTFGSGTRLTVV.

This rearrangement joins TRBV3-1 (or the pseudogene TRBV3-2) to TRBJ1-1; weak D call: TRBD1 (6 bases). V dropped 5 bases and J dropped 8 bases, with 15 bases sitting between them. The CDR3 covers 13 residues. The germline V gene has CDR1 LGHDT and CDR2 YNNKEL (reference sequence). The CDR3 sequence is CASSDYVTGEAFF. The CDR3 DNA is TGTGCCAGCAGCGACTACGTCACAGGGGAAGCTTTCTTT.

This chain joins TRBV5-1 and TRBJ1-5; D is perhaps TRBD1 (5 bases). CDR1 is SGHRS, CDR2 YFSETQ, per germline. This CDR3 contains 14 residues. The germline V and J ends were trimmed by 4 bases and 4 bases, with 12 bases remaining between them. The CDR3 is CASSPDSVNQPQHF. The DNA of the CDR3 is TGCGCCAGCAGCCCTGACAGCGTGAATCAGCCCCAGCATTTT. Complete variable domain (other parts from reference TRBV5-1 and TRBJ1-5): KAGVTQTPRYLIKTRGQQVTLSCSPISGHRSVSWYQQTPGQGLQFLFEYFSETQRNKGNFPGRFSGRQFSNSRSEMNVSTLELGDSALYLCASSPDSVNQPQHFGDGTRLSIL.

V usage is TRBV3-1 (or the pseudogene TRBV3-2) and J usage is TRBJ1-2; 10 bases fit TRBD1. Germline loops: CDR1 LGHDT, CDR2 YNNKEL (reference sequence). The V and J ends lost 5 bases and 8 bases, in that order; junction bases with no gene match: 11. This CDR3 is built from 15 residues. This chain's CDR3 is CASSVSTGTGEGYTF. The CDR3 DNA is TGTGCCAGCAGCGTCTCTACCGGGACAGGGGAAGGCTACACCTTC.